The 12 T cell receptor beta chains below were found in one sample sequenced in a study of T-cell memory formation after mild COVID-19. TCRdb fed the 5' RACE reads into MiXCR, producing one record per CDR3 protein. The sample lists roughly 350,000 distinct CDR3 sequences, approximately 13% occurring once. Sequencing was carried out using PBMCs or a T cell subset sorted from them (not recorded which). These TCRs come from a man younger than 35 who had mild COVID-19 (a few samples of this study predate the infection). Cell type and time point are not known.

A few counts support this clonotype. The chain carries TRBV7-9 and TRBJ2-1; no firm D call. Germline lookup yields CDR1 SEHNR and CDR2 FQNEAQ (reference sequence). CDR3 length equals 13 residues. V lost 3 bases, J lost 9 bases, and 12 bases lay in between. CDR3 protein: CASSLGFHIEQFF. In DNA form, the CDR3 reads TGTGCCAGCAGCTTGGGCTTTCATATTGAGCAGTTCTTC.

This clonotype occurred many times. The chain uses TRBV9 and TRBJ2-7; D perhaps matches TRBD2 (5 bases). Trimming removed 2 bases at V and 1 base at J, with 16 bases between. Germline CDR1 SGDLS, CDR2 YYNGEE. This CDR3 spans 16 amino acids. The CDR3 sequence is CASSVGAGGPSYEQYF. Here the CDR3 DNA reads TGTGCCAGCAGCGTCGGTGCAGGCGGGCCATCCTACGAGCAGTACTTC. Full variable domain (remainder filled in from reference TRBV9 and TRBJ2-7): DSGVTQTPKHLITATGQRVTLRCSPRSGDLSVYWYQQSLDQGLQFLIQYYNGEERAKGNILERFSAQQFPDLHSELNLSSLELGDSALYFCASSVGAGGPSYEQYFGPGTRLTVT.

The genes are TRBV5-1 and TRBJ2-3, with 8 bases that match TRBD1. V dropped 2 bases and J dropped 5; count of bases not matched to a gene: 10. This CDR3 has 16 residues. Looked up from germline, CDR1 is SGHRS and CDR2 is YFSETQ. The CDR3 region is CASSLQGGPAGDTQYF. Here the CDR3 DNA reads TGCGCCAGCAGCTTACAGGGGGGCCCGGCCGGAGATACGCAGTATTTT. Full variable domain (outside the CDR3, taken from reference TRBV5-1 and TRBJ2-3): KAGVTQTPRYLIKTRGQQVTLSCSPISGHRSVSWYQQTPGQGLQFLFEYFSETQRNKGNFPGRFSGRQFSNSRSEMNVSTLELGDSALYLCASSLQGGPAGDTQYFGPGTRLTVL.

The chain uses TRBV4-1 and TRBJ1-4; D may be TRBD1 (5 bases). Germline lookup yields CDR1 MGHRA and CDR2 YSYEKL. The CDR3 runs to 17 residues. The ends were cut back, 3 bases at V and 3 bases at J, with 17 bases in the middle. Here the CDR3 DNA reads TGCGCCAGCAGCCAGGGGGGATGGGGCAGTGCTAATGAAAAACTGTTTTTT. It specifies CASSQGGWGSANEKLFF.

This clonotype was seen many times. V is TRBV7-2 and J is TRBJ2-7; D perhaps matches TRBD1 (7 bases). V lost 4 bases and J 3 bases, leaving 10 bases between the germline ends. This CDR3 has 13 amino acids. Germline CDR1 and CDR2: SGHTA and FQGNSA. In nucleotides, the CDR3 is TGTGCCAGCAGCTCAGGGGGGCTCTACGAGCAGTACTTC. It specifies CASSSGGLYEQYF.

This clonotype was found a few times. The rearrangement uses TRBV5-1 and TRBJ2-1, with D possibly TRBD1 on 7 matching bases. Trimming removed 2 bases from V and 4 bases from J, with 13 bases in between. From germline, CDR1 is SGHRS and CDR2 YFSETQ. The CDR3 sequence is 15 residues long. The CDR3 sequence: CASSLVPGGYNEQFF. In nucleotides, the CDR3 is TGCGCCAGCAGCTTAGTGCCAGGGGGGTACAATGAGCAGTTCTTC.

In its sample, this clonotype was seen a few times. The chain links TRBV29-1 to TRBJ2-5, with a possible D match to TRBD2 (5 bases). The germline CDR1 and CDR2 sequences are SQVTM and ANQGSEA. Trimming pared 8 bases from V and 1 base from J, leaving 11 bases between. This CDR3 region has 12 residues. CDR3 protein: CSSGWGQETQYF. The CDR3 region has the DNA TGCAGCTCGGGGTGGGGCCAAGAGACCCAGTACTTC. The full variable domain, in which reference TRBV29-1 and TRBJ2-5 provide the parts outside the CDR3, is SAVISQKPSRDICQRGTSLTIQCQVDSQVTMMFWYRQQPGQSLTLIATANQGSEATYESGFVIDKFPISRPNLTFSTLTVSNMSPEDSSIYLCSSGWGQETQYFGPGTRLLVL.

Only one count was recorded for this clonotype. The rearrangement links TRBV20-1 to TRBJ2-1; D remains ambiguous. V lost 4 bases and J 7 bases, leaving 11 bases between the germline ends. Germline loops: CDR1 DFQATT, CDR2 SNEGSKA (reference sequence). This CDR3 is built from 12 residues. CDR3 sequence (DNA): TGCAGTGCTACCCGGACCGGGAATGAGCAGTTCTTC. Translating it yields CSATRTGNEQFF.

Ten or more counts support this clonotype. This rearrangement joins TRBV7-2 to TRBJ2-2; 8 bases agree with TRBD2. V gave up 1 base and J gave up 1 base; unmatched junction bases: 8. CDR1 is SGHTA and CDR2 is FQGNSA in the germline V gene. CDR3 size: 18 residues. CDR3 amino acids: CASSLDPPGGMNTGELFF. As DNA, the CDR3 is TGTGCCAGCAGCTTAGACCCCCCGGGGGGGATGAACACCGGGGAGCTGTTTTTT.

This clonotype was detected a few times. The gene calls are TRBV5-1 and TRBJ2-5; D perhaps matches TRBD1 (5 bases). Germline V gene lookup returns CDR1 SGHRS and CDR2 YFSETQ. CDR3 length equals 14 residues. Trimming shortened V by 2 bases and J by 0 bases, and 8 bases separated the two germline ends. Here the CDR3 DNA reads TGCGCCAGCAGCTTAGGGGCCTACCAAGAGACCCAGTACTTC. This sequence encodes CASSLGAYQETQYF.

The rearrangement links TRBV5-4 to TRBJ1-5, with D unresolved. The V and J ends lost 4 bases and 0 bases respectively, with 11 bases between them. The germline V gene encodes CDR1 SGHNT and CDR2 YYREEE (reference sequence). This CDR3 is built from 15 residues. This CDR3 is CASSISGDSNQPQHF. The CDR3 coding sequence is TGTGCCAGCAGCATTTCCGGGGATAGCAATCAGCCCCAGCATTTT.

A remark on this clonotype: The DNA is omitted, as the CDR3 cannot be located on it reliably, and the CDR3 follows TCRdb's listing. The CDR3 sequence: CASSLTYFGPSRGYTF. V and J are TRBV11-2 and TRBJ1-2. Germline V gene data show CDR1 as SGHAT and CDR2 as FQNNGV. The CDR3 sequence runs 16 residues, both termini included.